This TCR beta chain is drawn from a study of cytomegalovirus exposure and HLA in healthy donors. As to this clone: Antigen: not known.

PCR used 60 Vbeta primers and 13 Jbeta primers. Profiled with immunoSEQ multiplex PCR; TCRdb holds only in-frame clones, not every one. The data hold 100,000 to 150,000 clones, with over 75% observed a single time. This CDR3 region has 16 residues. Germline CDR1 reads MNHEY; CDR2 reads SMNVEV (reference sequence). The V gene lost 6 bases and the J gene lost 1 base, with 19 bases spanning the gap. Study-level points and caveats: One cluster of highly shared sequence variants probably arose as a sequencing artifact. Cytomegalovirus association was assigned to about 150 TCR beta chains. The only immune exposure information that was available was CMV serostatus.

In nominal health when sampled, donors likely had unrecorded immune exposures nonetheless. The rearrangement uses TRBV27 and TRBJ2-7; D perhaps matches TRBD2 (7 bases). The origin of this receptor is a woman between 40 and 55 years old in good health and CMV-seropositive. The source material was PBMCs. This CDR3 is CASSTRGGGLSYEQYF. CDR3 sequence (DNA): TGTGCCAGCAGCACAAGGGGAGGGGGTTTATCCTACGAGCAGTACTTC.